The 20 T cell receptor beta chains in this list originate from one sample, sequenced in a study of T-cell memory formation after mild COVID-19. TCRdb itself ran the 5' RACE reads through MiXCR, one entry per CDR3 protein. The table lists 25,000 to 35,000 distinct CDR3 sequences, just under 7.5% of them singletons. Sequencing was performed on PBMCs or a T cell subset sorted from them (not recorded which). The receptors originated from an adult woman who had mild COVID-19 (a few samples of this study predate the infection). Cell type and time point are not known.

This clonotype was detected only a few times. A much larger clone sits a single nucleotide away, making a read error possible. The rearrangement uses TRBV5-1 and TRBJ1-5; D may be TRBD1 (5 bases). This CDR3 has 16 residues. V lost 4 bases and J 0 bases, leaving 14 bases between the germline ends. Germline CDR1 and CDR2: SGHRS and YFSETQ. The chain's CDR3 is CASSVPGSYSNQPQHF. CDR3 DNA sequence: TGCGCCAGCAGCGTCCCAGGGAGCTATAGCAATCAGCCCCAGCATTTT.

This clonotype has at least ten counts. The V and J genes are TRBV27 and TRBJ1-3; D gene ambiguous. The ends were cut back, 4 bases at V and 0 bases at J, with 13 bases in the middle. The CDR3 length is 16 residues. Germline V gene data show CDR1 as MNHEY and CDR2 as SMNVEV (reference sequence). CDR3 loop: CASSSTSLNSGNTIYF. Written as DNA, the CDR3 is TGTGCCAGCAGTTCGACCTCTCTGAACTCTGGAAACACCATATATTTT.

This clonotype was picked up many times. The chain links TRBV27 to TRBJ2-1; D gene unclear. Germline V lookup: CDR1 MNHEY, CDR2 SMNVEV (reference sequence). V was pared by 3 bases and J by 8 bases, with 11 bases between. The CDR3 covers 13 residues. CDR3 coding DNA: TGTGCCAGCAGTTTCGTCCAGGTCGATGAGCAGTTCTTC. Its protein product is CASSFVQVDEQFF.

This clonotype occurred many times. The chain recombines TRBV7-2 with TRBJ1-2; tentatively, D is TRBD1 (5 bases). CDR3 length: 14 amino acids. The germline V and J ends were trimmed by 6 bases and 7 bases, with 18 bases remaining between them. Germline CDR1 and CDR2: SGHTA and FQGNSA. This CDR3 is CASSQSRDSGGYTF. CDR3 in DNA: TGTGCCAGCAGTCAGTCCAGGGATTCGGGTGGCTACACCTTC.

Ten or more counts support this clonotype. CDR3 sequence reads: CATGQGYGYTF. CDR3 bases: TGTGCCACGGGACAGGGATATGGCTACACCTTC. The chain recombines TRBV27 with TRBJ1-2; 9 positions agree with TRBD1. Germline V lookup: CDR1 MNHEY, CDR2 SMNVEV (reference sequence). The CDR3 sequence is 11 residues long. Losses at the gene ends were 10 bases for V and 5 bases for J; bases not matched to a gene: 2.

In this sample, this clonotype turned up many times. The rearrangement links TRBV7-2 to TRBJ1-6, with 8 bases lining up with TRBD1. The ends lost 3 bases at V and 6 bases at J; junction bases unmatched: 10. The CDR3 has 17 residues. Germline V CDR1 and CDR2: SGHTA, FQGNSA. For the CDR3, the DNA is TGTGCCAGCAGCTTGGGGAGAGGGACAGGTTCTAATTCACCCCTCCACTTT. It codes for CASSLGRGTGSNSPLHF. The full variable domain, in which reference TRBV7-2 and TRBJ1-6 provide the parts outside the CDR3, is GAGVSQSPSNKVTEKGKDVELRCDPISGHTALYWYRQSLGQGLEFLIYFQGNSAPDKSGLPSDRFSAERTGGSVSTLTIQRTQQEDSAVYLCASSLGRGTGSNSPLHFGNGTRLTVT.

The sample holds many counts of this clonotype. This chain connects TRBV7-9 to TRBJ2-3; TRBD2 aligns across 10 bases. The CDR3 is made up of 15 amino acids. V lost 4 bases to trimming and J lost 1 base; unmatched junction nucleotides: 2. In germline, CDR1 is SEHNR, CDR2 FQNEAQ (reference sequence). The CDR3: CASSSGTSGTDTQYF. DNA for the CDR3: TGTGCCAGCAGCTCCGGGACTAGCGGCACAGATACGCAGTATTTT.

This clonotype has ten or more counts. The CDR3 sequence is CASSPPFGQGANTEAFF. The CDR3 region has the DNA TGTGCCAGCAGCCCACCCTTTGGACAGGGGGCCAACACTGAAGCTTTCTTT. The chain is built from TRBV7-9 and TRBJ1-1, with 11 positions matching TRBD1. V dropped 5 bases and J dropped 2; count of bases not matched to a gene: 10. The CDR3 is 17 residues long. CDR1 is SEHNR and CDR2 is FQNEAQ in the germline V gene (reference sequence).

In its sample, this clonotype was seen many times. The chain is built from TRBV19 and TRBJ1-2; 9 bases fit TRBD1. V lost 10 bases, J lost 0 bases, and 9 bases stayed unmatched. Germline CDR1 reads LNHDA; CDR2 reads SQIVND (reference sequence). CDR3 length: 15 amino acids. CDR3 sequence (DNA): TGTGCCACCCGGCAGCGGACAGGGGCTAACTATGGCTACACCTTC. Encoded protein: CATRQRTGANYGYTF.

This clonotype was counted ten times or more. The chain couples TRBV7-2 to TRBJ2-5; D not certain. CDR1 and CDR2 from the germline V gene are SGHTA and FQGNSA. V shed 5 bases and J shed 1 base, with 11 bases lying between them. This CDR3 has 14 residues. The CDR3 spells CASSLSLAQETQYF. As DNA, the CDR3 is TGTGCCAGCAGCCTCTCCCTTGCCCAAGAGACCCAGTACTTC.

The rearrangement joins TRBV11-3 to TRBJ2-2; D is unclear. This CDR3 is built from 16 residues. The V end was cut by 5 bases, the J end by 2 bases, with 15 bases between. CDR1 SGHNT and CDR2 YENEEA come from the germline V gene. Here the CDR3 reads CASSLGSPLNTGELFF. Written as DNA, the CDR3 is TGTGCCAGCAGCCTAGGGTCCCCCCTTAACACCGGGGAGCTGTTTTTT.

This clonotype has ten or more counts. J is TRBJ1-5 and V is TRBV29-1, with 8 bases fitting TRBD1. Germline-derived CDR1 and CDR2 are SQVTM and ANQGSEA. The trim removed 7 bases at V and 5 bases at J, leaving 7 bases unmatched. CDR3 length: 13 amino acids. CDR3 sequence (DNA): TGCAGCGGGACGACAGGGGTCGATCAGCCCCAGCATTTT. Translating gives CSGTTGVDQPQHF.

This clonotype has at least ten counts. The rearrangement links TRBV12-3 or TRBV12-4 to TRBJ2-7; no clear D gene. The CDR3 totals 16 residues. Between the trimmed V and J ends, which lost 10 bases and 2 bases, there was a span of 24 bases. The CDR3 spells CATPAYTDNPPYEQYF. Here the CDR3 DNA reads TGTGCCACCCCAGCTTATACTGACAACCCGCCCTACGAGCAGTACTTC.

This clonotype was found many times. The chain is built from TRBV3-1 and TRBJ2-7; 8 nucleotides line up with TRBD1. This CDR3 is built from 16 residues. V lost 4 bases and J lost 4; bases outside the gene matches: 12. Germline lookup yields CDR1 LGHDT and CDR2 YNNKEL (reference sequence). The CDR3 protein is CASSRKAGTGGYEQYF. The CDR3 DNA is TGTGCCAGCAGCCGCAAGGCCGGGACAGGAGGTTACGAGCAGTACTTC.

In the case of this clonotype: Possible read error: a much larger clone is one base away. The rearrangement joins TRBV29-1 to TRBJ2-1; D might be TRBD1 or TRBD2, each matching 5 bases. Germline V CDR1 and CDR2: SQVTM, ANQGSEA. Trimming shortened V by 8 bases and J by 8 bases, and 13 bases separated the two germline ends. CDR3 length equals 11 residues. CDR3 sequence: CSIRWGYEQFF. The DNA of the CDR3 is TGCAGCATTCGGTGGGGGTATGAGCAGTTCTTC.

This clonotype was counted at least ten times. The chain links TRBV20-1 to TRBJ2-1; D is possibly TRBD2 (5 bases). CDR3 size: 15 residues. The V end was cut by 7 bases, the J end by 1 base, with 17 bases between. Germline V gene sequence: CDR1 DFQATT, CDR2 SNEGSKA (reference sequence). This CDR3 reads CSVRDTRRSYNEQFF. Here the CDR3 DNA reads TGCAGTGTTAGGGATACTAGGAGGTCCTACAATGAGCAGTTCTTC.

This clonotype is judged medium-sized. The chain employs TRBV24-1 and TRBJ2-3; 13 nucleotides match TRBD2. Germline V gene sequence: CDR1 KGHDR, CDR2 SFDVKD. Losses at the gene ends were 4 bases for V and 4 bases for J; bases not matched to a gene: 10. CDR3 length equals 18 residues. The CDR3 reads CATSDHRGLAGVSDTQYF. The CDR3, as DNA: TGTGCCACCAGTGACCATAGAGGACTAGCGGGGGTGTCAGATACGCAGTATTTT.

This clonotype was recorded many times. The chain links TRBV19 to TRBJ1-6; 7 bases are a match to TRBD1. V shed 1 base, J shed 6 bases, and the junction held 3 bases outside the gene matches. This CDR3 has 15 residues. Germline loops: CDR1 LNHDA, CDR2 SQIVND (reference sequence). The CDR3 region has the DNA TGTGCCAGTAGTATAGGGAACAGGGGTAATTCACCCCTCCACTTT. Amino acids: CASSIGNRGNSPLHF.

This clonotype was counted at least ten times. V gene TRBV7-9 combines with J gene TRBJ2-7, with D perhaps matching TRBD2 (5 bases). The CDR3 runs to 15 residues. V shed 1 base and J shed 7 bases, with 17 bases lying between them. CDR1 is SEHNR, CDR2 FQNEAQ, per germline (reference sequence). The CDR3 loop is CASSLGGVLAQEQYF. The DNA of the CDR3 is TGTGCCAGCAGCTTAGGAGGCGTGCTAGCACAAGAGCAGTACTTC.

This clonotype was seen many times. The chain employs TRBV18 and TRBJ2-7; 12 bases match TRBD2. Per the germline V gene, CDR1 is KGHSH and CDR2 is LQKENI. Unmatched junction bases numbered 5, after V lost 1 base and J lost 1 base. The CDR3 is made up of 17 amino acids. Written as DNA, the CDR3 is TGTGCCAGCTCACCACGGGATACTAGCGGGAGGTCCTACGAGCAGTACTTC. This sequence encodes CASSPRDTSGRSYEQYF.